This T cell receptor beta chain came from a study of response to subunit inactivated influenza vaccine. TCRdb used MiXCR to reprocess the RT-PCR reads, holding one entry per CDR3 protein. Altogether hundreds of thousands of distinct CDR3 sequences are present, about 10% being singletons, with the ten largest covering approximately 12%. The CDR3 is 16 amino acids. The germline V gene encodes CDR1 SGHTA and CDR2 FQGNSA. J was trimmed by 1 base and V by 5 bases; bases with no gene match: 4. This clonotype was found many times. This receptor was obtained from a man aged 50-59 years who received an inactivated influenza vaccine. The gene calls are TRBV7-2 and TRBJ2-3; 12 nucleotides align to TRBD2. The specimen was PBMCs from blood, collected roughly 46 days after vaccination. The DNA for the CDR3 is TGTGCCAGCAGCCCTAGCGGGGGGGCTGGCACAGATACGCAGTATTTT. As protein: CASSPSGGAGTDTQYF.